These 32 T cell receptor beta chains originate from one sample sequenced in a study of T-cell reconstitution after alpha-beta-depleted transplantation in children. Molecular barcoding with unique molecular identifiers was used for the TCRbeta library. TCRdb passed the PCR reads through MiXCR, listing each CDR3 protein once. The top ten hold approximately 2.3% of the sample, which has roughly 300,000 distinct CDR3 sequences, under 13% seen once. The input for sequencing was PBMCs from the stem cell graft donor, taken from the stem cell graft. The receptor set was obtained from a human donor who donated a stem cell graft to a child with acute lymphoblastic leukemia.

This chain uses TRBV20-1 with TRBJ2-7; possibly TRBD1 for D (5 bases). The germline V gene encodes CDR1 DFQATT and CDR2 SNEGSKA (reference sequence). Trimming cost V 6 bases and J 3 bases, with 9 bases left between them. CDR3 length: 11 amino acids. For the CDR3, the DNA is TGCAGTGCAGAAGACAGCTACGAGCAGTACTTC. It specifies CSAEDSYEQYF.

The CDR3 sequence is CSVASGGNNQPQHF. For the CDR3, the DNA is TGCAGCGTTGCTTCAGGGGGCAACAATCAGCCCCAGCATTTT. This chain uses TRBV29-1 with TRBJ1-5; 8 bases fit TRBD1. This CDR3 region has 14 residues. CDR1 and CDR2 from the germline V gene are SQVTM and ANQGSEA. The V segment lost 4 bases and the J segment 3 bases; nucleotides outside the gene matches: 5.

The CDR3 loop reads CASATGASGRYNEQFF. CDR3 bases: TGTGCCAGCGCCACTGGCGCTAGCGGGAGATACAATGAGCAGTTCTTC. The chain recombines TRBV5-5 with TRBJ2-1; 10 bases are a match to TRBD2. CDR1 and CDR2 from the germline V gene are SGHKS and YYEKEE (reference sequence). Germline trimming cut 7 bases from V and 4 bases from J; bases unmatched to any gene: 11. The CDR3 is 16 amino acids.

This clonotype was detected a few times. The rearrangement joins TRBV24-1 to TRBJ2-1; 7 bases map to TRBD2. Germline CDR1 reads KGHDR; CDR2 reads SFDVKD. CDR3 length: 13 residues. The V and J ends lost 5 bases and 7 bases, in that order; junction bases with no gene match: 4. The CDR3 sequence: CATSALGGNEQFF. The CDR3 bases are TGTGCCACCAGTGCCCTCGGGGGGAATGAGCAGTTCTTC.

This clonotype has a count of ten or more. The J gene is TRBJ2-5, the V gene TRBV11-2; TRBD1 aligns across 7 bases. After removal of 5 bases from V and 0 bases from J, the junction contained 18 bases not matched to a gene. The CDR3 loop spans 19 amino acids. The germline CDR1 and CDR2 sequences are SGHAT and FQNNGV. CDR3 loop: CASSARSLGTVEYQETQYF. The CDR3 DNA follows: TGTGCCAGCAGCGCCCGGAGCCTCGGGACAGTCGAGTACCAAGAGACCCAGTACTTC.

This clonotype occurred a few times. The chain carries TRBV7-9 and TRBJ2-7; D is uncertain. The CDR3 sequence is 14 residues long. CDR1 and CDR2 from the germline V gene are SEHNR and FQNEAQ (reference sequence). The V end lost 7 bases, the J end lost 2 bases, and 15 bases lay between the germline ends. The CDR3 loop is CASNVLEMPYEQYF. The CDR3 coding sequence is TGTGCCAGCAACGTCCTAGAGATGCCCTACGAGCAGTACTTC.

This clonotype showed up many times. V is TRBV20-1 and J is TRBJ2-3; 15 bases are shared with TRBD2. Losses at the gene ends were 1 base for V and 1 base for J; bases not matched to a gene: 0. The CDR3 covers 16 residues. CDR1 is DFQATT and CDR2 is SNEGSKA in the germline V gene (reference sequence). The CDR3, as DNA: TGCAGTGCTAGAGGGACTAGCGGGAGGGGCACAGATACGCAGTATTTT. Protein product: CSARGTSGRGTDTQYF.

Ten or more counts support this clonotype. The DNA for the CDR3 is TGTGCCAGCAGTTCTACTAGCGGGAGGGCCAATGAGCAGTTCTTC. The encoded protein is CASSSTSGRANEQFF. The chain combines TRBV12-3 or TRBV12-4 with TRBJ2-1; 13 positions agree with TRBD2. There are 15 residues in the CDR3. With V trimmed by 4 bases and J by 6 bases, 3 bases remained unmatched.

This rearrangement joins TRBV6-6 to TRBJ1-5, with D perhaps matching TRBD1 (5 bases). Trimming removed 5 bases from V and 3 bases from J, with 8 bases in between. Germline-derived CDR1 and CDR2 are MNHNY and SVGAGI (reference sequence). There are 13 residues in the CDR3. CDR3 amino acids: CASSRGPNQPQHF. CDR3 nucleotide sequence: TGTGCCAGCAGTCGGGGCCCCAATCAGCCCCAGCATTTT.

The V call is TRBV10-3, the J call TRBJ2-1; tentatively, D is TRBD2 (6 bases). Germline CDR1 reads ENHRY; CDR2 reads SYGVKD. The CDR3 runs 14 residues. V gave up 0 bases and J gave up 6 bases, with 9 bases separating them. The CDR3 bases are TGTGCCATCAGTGAGTCCGGCGGGACCAATGAGCAGTTCTTC. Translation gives CAISESGGTNEQFF.

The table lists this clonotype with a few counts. For the CDR3, the DNA is TGTGCCAGCAGCCCGATTGGGACAGATAGCACAGATACGCAGTATTTT. Translating gives CASSPIGTDSTDTQYF. The J gene is TRBJ2-3, the V gene TRBV28; TRBD1 agrees at 7 bases. Trimming removed 6 bases from V and 0 bases from J; junction bases left unmatched: 9. Germline V gene data show CDR1 as MDHEN and CDR2 as SYDVKM. The CDR3 is made up of 16 amino acids.

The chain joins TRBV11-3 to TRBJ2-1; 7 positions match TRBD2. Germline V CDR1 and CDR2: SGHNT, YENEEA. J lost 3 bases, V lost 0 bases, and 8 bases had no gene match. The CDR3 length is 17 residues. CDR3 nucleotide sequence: TGTGCCAGCAGCTTAGATTTAGCTAGCGGCAACTACAATGAGCAGTTCTTC. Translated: CASSLDLASGNYNEQFF.

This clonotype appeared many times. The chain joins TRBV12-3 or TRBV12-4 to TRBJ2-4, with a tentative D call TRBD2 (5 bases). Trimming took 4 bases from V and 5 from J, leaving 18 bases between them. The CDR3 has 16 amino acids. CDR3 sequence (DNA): TGTGCCAGCAGTTCCCTTACACGGACCGGGGAAAACATTCAGTACTTC. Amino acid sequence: CASSSLTRTGENIQYF.

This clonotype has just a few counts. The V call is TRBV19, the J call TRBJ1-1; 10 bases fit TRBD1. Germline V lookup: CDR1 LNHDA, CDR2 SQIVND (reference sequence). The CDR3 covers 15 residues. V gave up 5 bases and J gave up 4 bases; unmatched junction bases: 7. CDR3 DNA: TGTGCCAGTAGTCCGGGACAGGGGCTGAGCACTGAAGCTTTCTTT. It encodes CASSPGQGLSTEAFF.

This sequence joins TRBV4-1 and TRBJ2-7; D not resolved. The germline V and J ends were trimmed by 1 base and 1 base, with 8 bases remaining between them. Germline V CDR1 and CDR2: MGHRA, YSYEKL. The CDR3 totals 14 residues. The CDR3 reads CASSQAPRSYEQYF. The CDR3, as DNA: TGCGCCAGCAGCCAAGCCCCTCGTTCCTACGAGCAGTACTTC.

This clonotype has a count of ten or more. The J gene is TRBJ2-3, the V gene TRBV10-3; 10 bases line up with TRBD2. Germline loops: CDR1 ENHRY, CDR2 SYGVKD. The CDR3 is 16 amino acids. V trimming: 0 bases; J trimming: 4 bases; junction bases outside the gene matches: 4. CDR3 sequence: CAISESGAGGADTQYF. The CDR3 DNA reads TGTGCCATCAGTGAGTCGGGAGCGGGAGGGGCAGATACGCAGTATTTT.

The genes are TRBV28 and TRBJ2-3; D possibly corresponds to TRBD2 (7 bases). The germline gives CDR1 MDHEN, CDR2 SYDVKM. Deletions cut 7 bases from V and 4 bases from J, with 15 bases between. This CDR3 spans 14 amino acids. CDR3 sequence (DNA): TGTGCCAGCATCCCCCCGGGGGGCGCAGATACGCAGTATTTT. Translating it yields CASIPPGGADTQYF.

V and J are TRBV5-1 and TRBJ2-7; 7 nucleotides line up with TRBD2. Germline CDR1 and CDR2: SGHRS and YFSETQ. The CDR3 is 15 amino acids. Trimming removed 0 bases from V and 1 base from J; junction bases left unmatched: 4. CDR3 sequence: CASSLESSGSYEQYF. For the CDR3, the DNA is TGCGCCAGCAGCTTGGAATCTAGCGGATCCTACGAGCAGTACTTC.

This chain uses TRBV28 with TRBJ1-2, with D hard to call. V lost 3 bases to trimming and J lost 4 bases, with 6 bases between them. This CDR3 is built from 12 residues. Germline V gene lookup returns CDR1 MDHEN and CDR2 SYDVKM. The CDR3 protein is CASSFAGYGYTF. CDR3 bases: TGTGCCAGCAGTTTTGCGGGCTATGGCTACACCTTC.

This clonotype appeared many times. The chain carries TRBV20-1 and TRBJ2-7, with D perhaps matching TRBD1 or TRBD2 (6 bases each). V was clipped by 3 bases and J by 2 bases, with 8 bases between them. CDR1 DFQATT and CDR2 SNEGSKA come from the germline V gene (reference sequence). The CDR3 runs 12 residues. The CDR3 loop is CSASGGTYEQYF. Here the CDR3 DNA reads TGCAGTGCTAGCGGGGGCACCTACGAGCAGTACTTC.

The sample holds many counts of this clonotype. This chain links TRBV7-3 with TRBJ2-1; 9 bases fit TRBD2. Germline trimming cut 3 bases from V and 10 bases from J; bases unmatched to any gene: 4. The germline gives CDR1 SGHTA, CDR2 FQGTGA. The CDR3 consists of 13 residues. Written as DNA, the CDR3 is TGTGCCAGCAGCTTGCGGGAGGGAGGCGAGCAGTTCTTC. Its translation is CASSLREGGEQFF.

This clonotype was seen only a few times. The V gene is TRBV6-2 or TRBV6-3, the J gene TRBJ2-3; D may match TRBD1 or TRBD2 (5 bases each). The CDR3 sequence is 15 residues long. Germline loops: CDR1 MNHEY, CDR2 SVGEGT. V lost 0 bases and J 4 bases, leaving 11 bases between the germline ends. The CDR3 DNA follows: TGTGCCAGCAGTTACTCGGGTGGGGGTGCAGATACGCAGTATTTT. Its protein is CASSYSGGGADTQYF.

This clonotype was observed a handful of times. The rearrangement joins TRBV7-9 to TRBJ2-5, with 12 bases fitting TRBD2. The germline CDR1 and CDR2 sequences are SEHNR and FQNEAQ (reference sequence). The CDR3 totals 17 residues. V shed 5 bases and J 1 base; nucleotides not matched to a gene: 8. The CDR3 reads CASSPRTSGTIQETQYF. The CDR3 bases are TGTGCCAGCAGCCCCCGGACTAGCGGGACCATCCAAGAGACCCAGTACTTC.

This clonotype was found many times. CDR3 sequence reads: CASSLRLSYNEQFF. The CDR3 DNA sequence: TGTGCCAGCAGCTTACGGCTATCCTACAATGAGCAGTTCTTC. This chain joins TRBV7-9 and TRBJ2-1; no clear D. V lost 2 bases to trimming and J lost 1 base, with 6 bases between them. CDR3 length: 14 residues. Per the germline V gene, CDR1 is SEHNR and CDR2 is FQNEAQ (reference sequence).

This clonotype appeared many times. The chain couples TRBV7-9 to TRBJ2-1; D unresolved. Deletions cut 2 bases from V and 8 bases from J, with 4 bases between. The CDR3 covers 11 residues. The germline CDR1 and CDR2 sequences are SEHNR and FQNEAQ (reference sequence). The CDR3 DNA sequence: TGTGCCAGCAGCTTAATCCATGAGCAGTTCTTC. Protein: CASSLIHEQFF. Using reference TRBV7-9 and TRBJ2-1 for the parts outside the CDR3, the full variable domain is DTGVSQNPRHKITKRGQNVTFRCDPISEHNRLYWYRQTLGQGPEFLTYFQNEAQLEKSRLLSDRFSAERPKGSFSTLEIQRTEQGDSAMYLCASSLIHEQFFGPGTRLTVL.

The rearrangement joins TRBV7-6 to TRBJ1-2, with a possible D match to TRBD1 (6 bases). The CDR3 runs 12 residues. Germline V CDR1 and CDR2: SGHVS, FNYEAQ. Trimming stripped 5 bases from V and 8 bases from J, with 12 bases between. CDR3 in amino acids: CASSGYREGYTF. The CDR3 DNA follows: TGTGCCAGCAGCGGATACAGGGAGGGCTACACCTTC. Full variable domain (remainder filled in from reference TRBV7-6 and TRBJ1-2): GAGVSQSPRYKVTKRGQDVALRCDPISGHVSLYWYRQALGQGPEFLTYFNYEAQQDKSGLPNDRFSAERPEGSISTLTIQRTEQRDSAMYRCASSGYREGYTFGSGTRLTVV.

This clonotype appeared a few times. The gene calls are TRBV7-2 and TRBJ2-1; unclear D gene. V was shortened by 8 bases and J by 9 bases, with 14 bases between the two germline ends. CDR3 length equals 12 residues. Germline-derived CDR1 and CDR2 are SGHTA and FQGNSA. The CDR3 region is CASSNRLVEQFF. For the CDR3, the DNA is TGTGCCAGCTCCAACCGGTTGGTTGAGCAGTTCTTC.

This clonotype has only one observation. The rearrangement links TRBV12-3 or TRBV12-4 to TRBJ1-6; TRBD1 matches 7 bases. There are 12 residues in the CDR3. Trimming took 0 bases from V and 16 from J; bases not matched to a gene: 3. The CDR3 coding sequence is TGTGCCAGCAGTTTAGCAGGGACAGTTCTCCACTTT. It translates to CASSLAGTVLHF.

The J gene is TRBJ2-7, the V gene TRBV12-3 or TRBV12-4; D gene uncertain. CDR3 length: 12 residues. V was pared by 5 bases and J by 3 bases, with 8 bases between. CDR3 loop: CASSTDLYEQYF. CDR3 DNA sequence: TGTGCCAGCAGTACAGACCTCTACGAGCAGTACTTC.

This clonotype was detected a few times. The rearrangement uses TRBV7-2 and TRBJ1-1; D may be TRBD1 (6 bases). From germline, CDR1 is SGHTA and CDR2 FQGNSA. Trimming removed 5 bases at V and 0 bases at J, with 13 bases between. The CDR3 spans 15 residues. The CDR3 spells CASSTVRQVNTEAFF. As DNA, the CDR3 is TGTGCCAGCAGCACTGTTCGACAGGTGAACACTGAAGCTTTCTTT.

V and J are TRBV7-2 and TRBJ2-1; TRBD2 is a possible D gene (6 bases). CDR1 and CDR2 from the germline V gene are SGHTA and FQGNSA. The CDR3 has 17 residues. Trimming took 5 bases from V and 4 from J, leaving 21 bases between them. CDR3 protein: CASSPPEGQATYNEQFF. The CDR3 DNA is TGTGCCAGCAGCCCACCGGAGGGGCAGGCGACTTACAATGAGCAGTTCTTC.

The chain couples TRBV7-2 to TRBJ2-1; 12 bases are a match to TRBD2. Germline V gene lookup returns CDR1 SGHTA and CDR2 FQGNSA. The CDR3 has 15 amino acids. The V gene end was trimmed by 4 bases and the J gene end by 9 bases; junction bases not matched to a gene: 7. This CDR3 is CASSSVLAGGSEQFF. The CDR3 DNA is TGTGCCAGCAGCTCAGTACTAGCGGGAGGTAGTGAGCAGTTCTTC.